These 11 T cell receptor beta chains share one sample of origin, sequenced in a study of blood T cell repertoires in COVID-19. Libraries were prepared by immunoSEQ multiplex PCR; TCRdb keeps only in-frame clonotypes and omits some of them. The sample includes 130,000 or so clones, approximately 84% seen only once; the top ten take 9.5% to 15%. The sequenced sample was peripheral blood. All receptors come from a human donor in a cohort sampled during active COVID-19.

The count of this clone is one. The chain is built from TRBV5-5 and TRBJ1-3; D unclear. Trimming removed 1 base at V and 9 bases at J, with 11 bases between. The CDR3 covers 13 residues. Per the germline V gene, CDR1 is SGHKS and CDR2 is YYEKEE (reference sequence). The CDR3 DNA reads TGTGCCAGCAGCTTGCCCCGGAGTACCACCATATATTTT. Its protein product is CASSLPRSTTIYF. The whole variable domain, filled in from reference TRBV5-5 and TRBJ1-3, reads DAGVTQSPTHLIKTRGQQVTLRCSPISGHKSVSWYQQVLGQGPQFIFQYYEKEERGRGNFPDRFSARQFPNYSSELNVNALLLGDSALYLCASSLPRSTTIYFGEGSWLTVV.

J is TRBJ1-2 and V is TRBV10-3; D remains ambiguous. CDR3 size: 14 residues. From germline, CDR1 is ENHRY and CDR2 SYGVKD. The V end lost 3 bases, the J end lost 8 bases, and 16 bases lay between the germline ends. CDR3 DNA sequence: TGTGCCATCAGTGATGAGGGATTAGGCCTCGGCTACACCTTC. Encoded protein: CAISDEGLGLGYTF.

The chain uses TRBV7-9 and TRBJ1-6; 8 positions agree with TRBD1. This CDR3 has 18 amino acids. Unmatched junction bases numbered 10, after V lost 2 bases and J lost 4 bases. CDR1 SEHNR and CDR2 FQNEAQ come from the germline V gene (reference sequence). CDR3 DNA: TGTGCCAGCAGCTTAACTCGGGCAGGGGGCAGGTATAATTCACCCCTCCACTTT. Protein: CASSLTRAGGRYNSPLHF.

The rearrangement uses TRBV5-1 and TRBJ2-5; TRBD2 aligns across 11 bases. Trimming at V came to 4 bases and at J to 5 bases, leaving 4 bases not matched to a gene. This CDR3 has 14 amino acids. Germline V gene data show CDR1 as SGHRS and CDR2 as YFSETQ. The CDR3 sequence: CASSDTSGGETQYF. CDR3 sequence (DNA): TGCGCCAGCAGCGATACTAGCGGGGGCGAGACCCAGTACTTC.

The rearrangement links TRBV12-3 or TRBV12-4 to TRBJ1-1; no firm D call. The V end was cut by 1 base, the J end by 11 bases, with 8 bases between. The CDR3 extends over 11 amino acids. CDR3 protein: CASSLGSGAFF. The CDR3 DNA is TGTGCCAGCAGTTTAGGGTCGGGTGCTTTCTTT.

The V and J genes are TRBV6-2 or TRBV6-3 and TRBJ1-2; D is ambiguous. CDR3 length: 13 residues. Germline CDR1 is MNHEY and CDR2 is SVGEGT. Trimming took 5 bases from V and 4 from J, leaving 11 bases between them. DNA for the CDR3: TGTGCCAGCAGTCTAGCCGGAGTCTATGGCTACACCTTC. Encoded protein: CASSLAGVYGYTF.

The chain is built from TRBV7-2 and TRBJ1-5; no clear D. This CDR3 has 14 residues. CDR1 and CDR2 (germline): SGHTA, FQGNSA. The germline V and J ends were trimmed by 3 bases and 5 bases, with 11 bases remaining between them. The CDR3 protein is CASSLFTRDQPQHF. CDR3 nucleotide sequence: TGTGCCAGCAGCTTGTTTACCCGGGATCAGCCCCAGCATTTT.

V gene TRBV9 combines with J gene TRBJ2-5, with a tentative D call TRBD1 (5 bases). The CDR3 runs to 16 residues. The V gene's germline CDR1 is SGDLS and CDR2 YYNGEE. Trimming shortened V by 4 bases and J by 3 bases, and 19 bases separated the two germline ends. The DNA of the CDR3 is TGTGCCAGCAGCCACGGAATGGGTCAGGGTGAAGAGACCCAGTACTTC. This gives the protein CASSHGMGQGEETQYF.

The chain combines TRBV9 with TRBJ1-2, with TRBD1 matching 8 bases. Per the germline V gene, CDR1 is SGDLS and CDR2 is YYNGEE. J lost 0 bases, V lost 8 bases, and 3 bases had no gene match. This CDR3 contains 13 residues. This CDR3 reads CASGTGPNYGYTF. The DNA of the CDR3 is TGTGCCAGTGGGACAGGACCTAACTATGGCTACACCTTC.

The chain combines TRBV6-1 with TRBJ2-7, with D possibly TRBD2 on 5 matching bases. The CDR3 loop spans 15 amino acids. The germline V gene has CDR1 MNHNS and CDR2 SASEGT. Trimming shortened V by 1 base and J by 3 bases, and 13 bases separated the two germline ends. CDR3 coding DNA: TGTGCCAGCAGTGAAGGCTGGGGTCGGGACTACGAGCAGTACTTC. It specifies CASSEGWGRDYEQYF.

CDR3 residues: CASSQDISGAMGEQFF. CDR3 bases: TGCGCCAGCAGCCAAGATATTAGCGGGGCTATGGGTGAGCAGTTCTTC. The chain uses TRBV4-1 and TRBJ2-1; 8 bases fit TRBD2. The J segment lost 9 bases and the V segment lost 0 bases, leaving 10 bases of the junction unmatched. The CDR3 covers 16 residues. Germline V gives CDR1 MGHRA, CDR2 YSYEKL.